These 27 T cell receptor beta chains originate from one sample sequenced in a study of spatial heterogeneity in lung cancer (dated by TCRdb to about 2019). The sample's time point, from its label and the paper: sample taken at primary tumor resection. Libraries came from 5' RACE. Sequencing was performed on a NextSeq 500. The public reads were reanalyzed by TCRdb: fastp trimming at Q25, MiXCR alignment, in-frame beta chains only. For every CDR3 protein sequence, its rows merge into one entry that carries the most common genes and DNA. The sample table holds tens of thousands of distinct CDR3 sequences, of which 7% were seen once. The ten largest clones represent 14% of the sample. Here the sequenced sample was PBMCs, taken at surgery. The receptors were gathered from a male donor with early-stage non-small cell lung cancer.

DNA of the CDR3: TGTGCCAGCAGTTTAGCCTCAGGACAGGGCTACGAGCAGTACTTC. It is translated as CASSLASGQGYEQYF. The chain uses TRBV12-3 or TRBV12-4 and TRBJ2-7; 8 nucleotides line up with TRBD1. The CDR3 loop spans 15 amino acids. Trimming at V came to 0 bases and at J to 3 bases, leaving 4 bases not matched to a gene.

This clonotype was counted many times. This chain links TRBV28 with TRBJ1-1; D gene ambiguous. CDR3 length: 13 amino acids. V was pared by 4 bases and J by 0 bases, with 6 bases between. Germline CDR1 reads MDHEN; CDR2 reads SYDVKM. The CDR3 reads CASSSALNTEAFF. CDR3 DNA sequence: TGTGCCAGCAGTTCTGCGCTGAACACTGAAGCTTTCTTT.

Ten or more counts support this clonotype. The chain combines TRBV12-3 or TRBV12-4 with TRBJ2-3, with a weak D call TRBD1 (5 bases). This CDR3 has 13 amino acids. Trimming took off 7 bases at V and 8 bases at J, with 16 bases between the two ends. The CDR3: CASTSTVRGTQYF. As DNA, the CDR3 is TGTGCCAGCACCTCGACAGTTAGGGGTACGCAGTATTTT.

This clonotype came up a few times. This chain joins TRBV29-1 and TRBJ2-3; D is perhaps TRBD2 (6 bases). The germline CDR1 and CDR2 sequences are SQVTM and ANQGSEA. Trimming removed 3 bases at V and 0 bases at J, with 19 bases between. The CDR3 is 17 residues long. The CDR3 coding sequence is TGCAGCGTTGATGGATTAGCGGAAACTGTTAGCACAGATACGCAGTATTTT. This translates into CSVDGLAETVSTDTQYF.

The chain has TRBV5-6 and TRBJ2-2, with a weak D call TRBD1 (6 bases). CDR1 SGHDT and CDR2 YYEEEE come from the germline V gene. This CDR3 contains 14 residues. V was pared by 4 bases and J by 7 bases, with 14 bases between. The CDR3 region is CASSLARGHGELFF. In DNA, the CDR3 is TGTGCCAGCAGCCTGGCCAGGGGACACGGGGAGCTGTTTTTT.

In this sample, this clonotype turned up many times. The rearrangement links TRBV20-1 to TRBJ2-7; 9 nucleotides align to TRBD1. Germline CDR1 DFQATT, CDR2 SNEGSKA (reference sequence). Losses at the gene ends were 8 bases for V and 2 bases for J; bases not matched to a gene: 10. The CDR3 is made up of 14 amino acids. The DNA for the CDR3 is TGCAGTACGGACCCGGGACAGGGCACCTACGAGCAGTACTTC. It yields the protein CSTDPGQGTYEQYF.

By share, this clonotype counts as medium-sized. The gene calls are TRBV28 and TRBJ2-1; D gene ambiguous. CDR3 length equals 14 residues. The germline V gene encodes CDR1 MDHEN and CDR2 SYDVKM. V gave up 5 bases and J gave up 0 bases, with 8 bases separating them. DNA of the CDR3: TGTGCCAGCAGTCCCTTGAGCTCCTACAATGAGCAGTTCTTC. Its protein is CASSPLSSYNEQFF.

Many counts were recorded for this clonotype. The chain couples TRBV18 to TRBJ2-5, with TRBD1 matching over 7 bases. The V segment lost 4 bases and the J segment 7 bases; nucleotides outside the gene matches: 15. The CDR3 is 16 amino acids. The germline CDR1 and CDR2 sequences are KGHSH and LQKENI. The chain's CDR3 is CASSRLGQAASLTQYF. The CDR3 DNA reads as TGTGCCAGCTCACGCCTCGGACAGGCTGCGTCTTTGACCCAGTACTTC.

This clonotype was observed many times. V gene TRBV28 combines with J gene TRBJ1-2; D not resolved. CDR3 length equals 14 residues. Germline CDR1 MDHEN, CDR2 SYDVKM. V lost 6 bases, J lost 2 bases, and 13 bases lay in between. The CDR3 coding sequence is TGTGCCAGCAGCCTAATAAAAGGGAACTATGGCTACACCTTC. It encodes CASSLIKGNYGYTF.

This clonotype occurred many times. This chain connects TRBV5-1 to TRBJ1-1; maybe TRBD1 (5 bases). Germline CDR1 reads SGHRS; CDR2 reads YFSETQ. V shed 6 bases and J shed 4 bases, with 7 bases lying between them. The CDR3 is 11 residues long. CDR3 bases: TGCGCCAGCAAAGGGGCCACTGAAGCTTTCTTT. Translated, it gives CASKGATEAFF. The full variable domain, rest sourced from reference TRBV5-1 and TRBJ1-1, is KAGVTQTPRYLIKTRGQQVTLSCSPISGHRSVSWYQQTPGQGLQFLFEYFSETQRNKGNFPGRFSGRQFSNSRSEMNVSTLELGDSALYLCASKGATEAFFGQGTRLTVV.

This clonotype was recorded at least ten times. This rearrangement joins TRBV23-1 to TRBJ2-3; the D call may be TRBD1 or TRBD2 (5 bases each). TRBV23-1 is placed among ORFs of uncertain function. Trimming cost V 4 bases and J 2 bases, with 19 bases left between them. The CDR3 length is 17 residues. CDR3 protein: CASSPTFRDGFTDTQYF. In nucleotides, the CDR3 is TGCGCCAGCAGTCCGACCTTCCGGGACGGATTCACAGATACGCAGTATTTT.

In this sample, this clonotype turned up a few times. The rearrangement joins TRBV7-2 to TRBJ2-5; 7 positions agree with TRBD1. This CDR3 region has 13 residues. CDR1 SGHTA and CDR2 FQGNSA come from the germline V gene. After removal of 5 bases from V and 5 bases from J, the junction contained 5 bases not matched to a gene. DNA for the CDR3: TGTGCCAGCAGCCAGACAGGGATGGAGACCCAGTACTTC. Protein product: CASSQTGMETQYF.

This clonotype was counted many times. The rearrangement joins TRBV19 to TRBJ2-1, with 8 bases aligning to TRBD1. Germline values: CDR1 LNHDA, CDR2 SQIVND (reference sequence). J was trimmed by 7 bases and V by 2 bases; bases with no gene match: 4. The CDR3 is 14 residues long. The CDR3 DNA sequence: TGTGCCAGTAGTATATCCACAGGGGGAAATGAGCAGTTCTTC. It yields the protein CASSISTGGNEQFF.

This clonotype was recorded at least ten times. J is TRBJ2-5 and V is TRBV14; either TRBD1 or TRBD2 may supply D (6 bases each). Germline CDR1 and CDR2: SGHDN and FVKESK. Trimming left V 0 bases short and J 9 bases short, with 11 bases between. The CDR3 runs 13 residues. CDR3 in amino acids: CASSQELRGAQYF. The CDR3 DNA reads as TGTGCCAGCAGCCAAGAACTAAGGGGGGCCCAGTACTTC.

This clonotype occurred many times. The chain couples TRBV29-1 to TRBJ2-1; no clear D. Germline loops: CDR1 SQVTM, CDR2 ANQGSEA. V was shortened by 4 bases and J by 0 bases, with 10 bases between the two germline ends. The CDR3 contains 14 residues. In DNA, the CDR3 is TGCAGCGTTGGGCAGGTTAGCTCCTACAATGAGCAGTTCTTC. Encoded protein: CSVGQVSSYNEQFF.

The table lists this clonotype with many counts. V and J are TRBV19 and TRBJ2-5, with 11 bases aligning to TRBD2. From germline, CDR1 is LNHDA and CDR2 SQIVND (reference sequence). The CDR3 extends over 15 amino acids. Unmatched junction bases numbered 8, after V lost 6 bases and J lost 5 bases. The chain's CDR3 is CASRKTSGSWETQYF. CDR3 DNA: TGTGCCAGTAGAAAAACTAGCGGGAGCTGGGAGACCCAGTACTTC. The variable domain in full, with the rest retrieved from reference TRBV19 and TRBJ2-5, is DGGITQSPKYLFRKEGQNVTLSCEQNLNHDAMYWYRQDPGQGLRLIYYSQIVNDFQKGDIAEGYSVSREKKESFPLTVTSAQKNPTAFYLCASRKTSGSWETQYFGPGTRLLVL.

The CDR3 region has the DNA TGTGCCAGCAGCTTATCAGAGAACACTGAAGCTTTCTTT. Amino acid sequence: CASSLSENTEAFF. V usage is TRBV7-9 and J usage is TRBJ1-1; no clear D gene. Germline V CDR1 and CDR2: SEHNR, FQNEAQ (reference sequence). The CDR3 extends over 13 amino acids. V gave up 2 bases and J gave up 1 base, with 5 bases separating them.

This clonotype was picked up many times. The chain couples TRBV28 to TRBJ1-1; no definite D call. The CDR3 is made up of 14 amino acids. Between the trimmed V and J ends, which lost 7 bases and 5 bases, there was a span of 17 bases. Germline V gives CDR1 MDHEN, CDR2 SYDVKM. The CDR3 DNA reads TGTGCCAGCACTCACCGAGCGGGGTGGACTGAAGCTTTCTTT. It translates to CASTHRAGWTEAFF.

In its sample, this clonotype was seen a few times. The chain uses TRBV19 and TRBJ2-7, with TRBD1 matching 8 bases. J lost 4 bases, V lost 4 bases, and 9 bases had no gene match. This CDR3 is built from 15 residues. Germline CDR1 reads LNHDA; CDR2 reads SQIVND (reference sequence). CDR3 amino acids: CASSSSGTGGYEQYF. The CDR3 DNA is TGTGCCAGTAGTAGCTCCGGGACAGGAGGTTACGAGCAGTACTTC. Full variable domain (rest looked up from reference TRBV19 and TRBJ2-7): DGGITQSPKYLFRKEGQNVTLSCEQNLNHDAMYWYRQDPGQGLRLIYYSQIVNDFQKGDIAEGYSVSREKKESFPLTVTSAQKNPTAFYLCASSSSGTGGYEQYFGPGTRLTVT.

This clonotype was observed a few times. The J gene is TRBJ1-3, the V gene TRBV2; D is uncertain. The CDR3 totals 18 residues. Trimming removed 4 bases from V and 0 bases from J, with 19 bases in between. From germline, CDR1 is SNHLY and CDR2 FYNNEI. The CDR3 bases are TGTGCCAGCAGTGTACGTAGGTACAGCCCGAGCTCTGGAAACACCATATATTTT. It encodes CASSVRRYSPSSGNTIYF.

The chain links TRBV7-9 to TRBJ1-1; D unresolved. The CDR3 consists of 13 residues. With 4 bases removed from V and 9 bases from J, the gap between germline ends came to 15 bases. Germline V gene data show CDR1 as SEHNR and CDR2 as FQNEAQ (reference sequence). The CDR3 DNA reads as TGTGCCAGCAGCTACAGCCCCGGGTCTAAAGCTTTCTTT. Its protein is CASSYSPGSKAFF.

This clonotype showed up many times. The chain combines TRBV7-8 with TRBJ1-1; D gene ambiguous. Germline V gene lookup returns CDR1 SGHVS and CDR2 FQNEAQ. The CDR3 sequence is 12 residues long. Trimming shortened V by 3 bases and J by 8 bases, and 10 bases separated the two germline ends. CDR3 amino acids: CASSFNGREAFF. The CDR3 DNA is TGTGCCAGCAGCTTCAATGGCAGGGAAGCTTTCTTT.

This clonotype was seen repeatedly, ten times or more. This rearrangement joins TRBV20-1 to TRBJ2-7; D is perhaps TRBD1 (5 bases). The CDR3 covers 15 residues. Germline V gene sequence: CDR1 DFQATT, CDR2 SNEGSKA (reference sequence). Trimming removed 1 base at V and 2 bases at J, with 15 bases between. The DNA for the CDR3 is TGCAGTGCTAGAGGCCCCGAACAGGTGACCTACGAGCAGTACTTC. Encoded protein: CSARGPEQVTYEQYF.

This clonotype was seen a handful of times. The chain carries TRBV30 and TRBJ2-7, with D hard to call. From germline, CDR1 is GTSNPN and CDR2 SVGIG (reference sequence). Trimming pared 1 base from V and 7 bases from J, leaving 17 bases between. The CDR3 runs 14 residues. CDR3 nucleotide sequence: TGTGCCTGGAGTGATTTTTCGGGTACTTATGAGCAGTACTTC. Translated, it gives CAWSDFSGTYEQYF.

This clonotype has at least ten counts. In DNA, the CDR3 is TGTGCCAGCAGTGAGCTTGGGTATATCTCCTACAATGAGCAGTTCTTC. It yields the protein CASSELGYISYNEQFF. V is TRBV6-1 and J is TRBJ2-1; D is unclear. CDR3 length: 16 residues. V lost 3 bases to trimming and J lost 0 bases, with 12 bases between them. Per the germline V gene, CDR1 is MNHNS and CDR2 is SASEGT.

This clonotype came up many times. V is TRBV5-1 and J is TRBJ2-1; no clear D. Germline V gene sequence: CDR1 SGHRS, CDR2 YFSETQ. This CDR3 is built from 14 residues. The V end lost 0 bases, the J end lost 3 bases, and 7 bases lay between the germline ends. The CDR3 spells CASSLVTLYNEQFF. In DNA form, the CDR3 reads TGCGCCAGCAGCTTGGTGACGCTCTACAATGAGCAGTTCTTC.

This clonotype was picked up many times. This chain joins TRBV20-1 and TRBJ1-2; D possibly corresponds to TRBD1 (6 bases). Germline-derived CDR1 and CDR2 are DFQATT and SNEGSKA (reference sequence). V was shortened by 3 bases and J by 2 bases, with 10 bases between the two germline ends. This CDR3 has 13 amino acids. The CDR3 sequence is CSASIQGNYGYTF. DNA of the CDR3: TGCAGTGCTAGTATCCAGGGGAACTATGGCTACACCTTC.